This record looks at one TCR beta chain sequence and its context. The record originates from a study of cytomegalovirus exposure and HLA in healthy donors. Germline CDR1 and CDR2: ENHRY and SYGVKD. The V and J ends lost 11 bases and 5 bases respectively, with 18 bases between them. This CDR3 has 13 residues. Amplification used 60 Vbeta primers and 13 Jbeta primers. The data were produced by immunoSEQ multiplex PCR, yet TCRdb's version contains in-frame clones alone and is incomplete. Among about 160,000 clones, around 77% were seen once, and the ten largest hold about 1%. The sequenced material came from PBMCs. The clonotype originates from a woman between 40 and 55 years old in good health and CMV-seronegative. The V and J genes are TRBV10-3 and TRBJ1-1; D may be TRBD1 (5 bases). The CDR3: CASREGAWTEAFF. CDR3 nucleotides: TGTGCCTCAAGGGAAGGGGCATGGACTGAAGCTTTCTTT.